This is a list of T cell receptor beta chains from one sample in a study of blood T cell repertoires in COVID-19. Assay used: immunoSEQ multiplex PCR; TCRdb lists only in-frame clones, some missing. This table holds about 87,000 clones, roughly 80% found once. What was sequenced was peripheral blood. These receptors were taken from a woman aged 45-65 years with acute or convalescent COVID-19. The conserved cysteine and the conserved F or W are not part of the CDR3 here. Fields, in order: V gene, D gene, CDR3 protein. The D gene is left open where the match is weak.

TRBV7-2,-,ASSNRVGNTEAF
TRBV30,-,AWSVDISTEAF
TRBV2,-,ASGGTGHRTDTQY
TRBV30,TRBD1,AWRQGKTEAF
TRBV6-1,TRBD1,ASSLRTGGNQPQH
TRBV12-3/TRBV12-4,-,ASSAGYGYT
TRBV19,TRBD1,ASSMGQGESSYNEQF
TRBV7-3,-,ASSLRGNSGANVLT
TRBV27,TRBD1,ASSLTGRYGYT
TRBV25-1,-,ASSTYSIAEAF
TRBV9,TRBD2,ASSVGRLAGDTDTQY
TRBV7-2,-,ASRSSGWETQY
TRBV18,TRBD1,ASSVTGTGAMNYGYT
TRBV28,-,ASSTPGSTGELF
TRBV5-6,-,ASSLGGEGNSPLH
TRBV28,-,ASSLTGFSTEAF
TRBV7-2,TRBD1,ASSNRQGLGYT
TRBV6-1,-,ASSESPQNNQPQH
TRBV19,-,ASSIEGGTHYEQY
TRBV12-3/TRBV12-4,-,ASKRAAEPPQY
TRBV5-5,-,ASSLGEAGKTNYGYT
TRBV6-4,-,ASRQHNYT
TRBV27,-,ASSLGAFPYEQY
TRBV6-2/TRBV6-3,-,ASSYSIGGSYEQY
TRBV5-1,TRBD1,ASSLTGVANEKLF
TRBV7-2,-,ASSYTLTDTQY
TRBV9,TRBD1,ASSIGDRDYGYT
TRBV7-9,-,ASTDQGLGGYT
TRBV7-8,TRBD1,ASSPGQGNTDTQY
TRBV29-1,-,SAPWGQGGYT
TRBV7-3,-,ASSLTAQGYGYT
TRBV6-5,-,ASRVTGYSYEQY
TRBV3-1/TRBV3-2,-,ASSQDAGSTSGNTIY
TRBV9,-,ASSIPGLSEQF
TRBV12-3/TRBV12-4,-,ASSFRPGDGYT